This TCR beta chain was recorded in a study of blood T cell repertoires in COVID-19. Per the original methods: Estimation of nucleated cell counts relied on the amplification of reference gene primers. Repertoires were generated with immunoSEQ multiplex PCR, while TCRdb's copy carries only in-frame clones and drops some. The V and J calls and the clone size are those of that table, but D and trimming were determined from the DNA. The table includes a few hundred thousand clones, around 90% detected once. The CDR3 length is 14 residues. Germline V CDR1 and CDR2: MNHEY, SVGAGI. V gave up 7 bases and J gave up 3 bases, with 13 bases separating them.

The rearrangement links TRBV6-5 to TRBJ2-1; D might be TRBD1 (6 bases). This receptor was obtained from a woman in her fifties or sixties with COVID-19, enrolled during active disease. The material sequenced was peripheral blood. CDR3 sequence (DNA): TGTGCCAGCACTCCGACAGGCAACTACAATGAGCAGTTCTTC. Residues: CASTPTGNYNEQFF.